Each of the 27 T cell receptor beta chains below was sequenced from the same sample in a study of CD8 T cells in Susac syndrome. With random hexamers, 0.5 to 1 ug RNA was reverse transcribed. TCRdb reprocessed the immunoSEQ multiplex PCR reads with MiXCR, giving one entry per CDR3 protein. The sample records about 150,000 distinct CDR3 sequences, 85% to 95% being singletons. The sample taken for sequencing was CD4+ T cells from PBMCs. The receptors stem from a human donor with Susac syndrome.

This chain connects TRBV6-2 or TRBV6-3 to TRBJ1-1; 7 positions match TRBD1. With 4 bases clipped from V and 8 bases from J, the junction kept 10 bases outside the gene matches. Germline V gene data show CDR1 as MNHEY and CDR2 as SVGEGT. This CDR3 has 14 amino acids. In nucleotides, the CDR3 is TGTGCCAGCAGTTTCGGACAGGCTTGGGGCGAAGCTTTCTTT. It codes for CASSFGQAWGEAFF.

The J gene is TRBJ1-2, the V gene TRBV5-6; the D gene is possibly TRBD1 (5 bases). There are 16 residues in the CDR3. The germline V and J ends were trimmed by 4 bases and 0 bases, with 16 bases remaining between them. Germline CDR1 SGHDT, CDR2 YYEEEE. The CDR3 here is CASSPFGAAANYGYTF. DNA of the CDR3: TGTGCCAGCAGCCCGTTTGGGGCGGCCGCTAACTATGGCTACACCTTC.

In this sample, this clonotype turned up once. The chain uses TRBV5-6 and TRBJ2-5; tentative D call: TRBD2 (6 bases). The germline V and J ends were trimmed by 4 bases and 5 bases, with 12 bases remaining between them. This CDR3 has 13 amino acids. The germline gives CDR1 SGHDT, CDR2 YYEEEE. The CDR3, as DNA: TGTGCCAGCAGCGGTGGGCTAGCGGAGACCCAGTACTTC. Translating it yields CASSGGLAETQYF.

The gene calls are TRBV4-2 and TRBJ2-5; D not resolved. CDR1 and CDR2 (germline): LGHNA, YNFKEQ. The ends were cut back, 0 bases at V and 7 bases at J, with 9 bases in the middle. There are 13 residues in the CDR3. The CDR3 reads CASSQDDLGTQYF. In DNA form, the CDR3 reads TGTGCCAGCAGCCAAGATGATCTGGGGACCCAGTACTTC.

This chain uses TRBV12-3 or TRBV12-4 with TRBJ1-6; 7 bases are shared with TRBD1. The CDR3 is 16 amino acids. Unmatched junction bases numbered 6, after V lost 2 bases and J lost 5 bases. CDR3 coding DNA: TGTGCCAGCAGTTTATCGTGGGGACAGAATAATTCACCCCTCCACTTT. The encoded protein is CASSLSWGQNNSPLHF.

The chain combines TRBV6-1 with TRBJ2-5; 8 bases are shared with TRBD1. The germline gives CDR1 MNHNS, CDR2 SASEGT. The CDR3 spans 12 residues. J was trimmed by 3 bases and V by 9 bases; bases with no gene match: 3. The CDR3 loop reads CASYRGKETQYF. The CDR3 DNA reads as TGTGCCAGTTACAGGGGGAAAGAGACCCAGTACTTC.

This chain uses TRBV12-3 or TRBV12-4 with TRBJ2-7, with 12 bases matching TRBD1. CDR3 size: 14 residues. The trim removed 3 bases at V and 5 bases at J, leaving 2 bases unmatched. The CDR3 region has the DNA TGTGCCAGCAGTTTGGGGACAGGGGGCGACGAGCAGTACTTC. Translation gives CASSLGTGGDEQYF.

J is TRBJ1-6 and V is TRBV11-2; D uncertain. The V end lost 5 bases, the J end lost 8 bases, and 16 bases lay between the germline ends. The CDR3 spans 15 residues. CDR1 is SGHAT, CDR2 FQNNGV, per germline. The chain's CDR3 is CASSLISGRYSPLHF. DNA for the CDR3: TGTGCCAGCAGCCTGATTTCGGGGAGGTATTCACCCCTCCACTTT.

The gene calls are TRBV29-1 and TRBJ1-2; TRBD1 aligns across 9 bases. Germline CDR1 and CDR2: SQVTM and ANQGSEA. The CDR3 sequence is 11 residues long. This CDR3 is CSALTGGGYTF. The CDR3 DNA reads TGCAGTGCTCTGACAGGGGGTGGCTACACCTTC.

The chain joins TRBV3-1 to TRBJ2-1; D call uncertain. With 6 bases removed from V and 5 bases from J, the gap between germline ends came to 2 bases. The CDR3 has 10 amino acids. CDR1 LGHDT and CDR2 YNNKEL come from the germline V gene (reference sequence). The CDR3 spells CASRNNEQFF. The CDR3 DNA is TGTGCCAGCAGGAACAATGAGCAGTTCTTC.

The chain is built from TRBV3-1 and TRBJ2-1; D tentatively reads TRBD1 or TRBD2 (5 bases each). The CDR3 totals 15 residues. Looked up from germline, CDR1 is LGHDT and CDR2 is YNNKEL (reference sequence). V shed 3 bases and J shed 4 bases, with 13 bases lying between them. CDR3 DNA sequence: TGTGCCAGCAGCCAGGGGGTCGCGGAATACAATGAGCAGTTCTTC. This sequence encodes CASSQGVAEYNEQFF.

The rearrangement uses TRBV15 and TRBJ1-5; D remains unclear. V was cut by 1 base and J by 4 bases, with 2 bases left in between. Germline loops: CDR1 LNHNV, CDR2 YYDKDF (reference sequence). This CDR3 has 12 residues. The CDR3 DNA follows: TGTGCCACCAGCAGAGTTAATCAGCCCCAGCATTTT. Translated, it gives CATSRVNQPQHF.

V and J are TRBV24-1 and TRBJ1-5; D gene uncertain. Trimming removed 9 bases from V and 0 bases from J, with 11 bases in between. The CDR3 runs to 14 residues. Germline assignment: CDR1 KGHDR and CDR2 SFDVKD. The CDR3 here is CATRPLYSNQPQHF. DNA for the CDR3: TGTGCCACCCGACCCCTGTATAGCAATCAGCCCCAGCATTTT.

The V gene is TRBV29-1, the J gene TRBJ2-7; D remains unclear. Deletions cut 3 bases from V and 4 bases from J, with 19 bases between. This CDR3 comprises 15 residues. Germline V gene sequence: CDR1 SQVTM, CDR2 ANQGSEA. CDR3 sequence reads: CSVDLGHPGVYEQYF. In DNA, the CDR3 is TGCAGCGTTGATTTGGGCCACCCAGGAGTGTACGAGCAGTACTTC.

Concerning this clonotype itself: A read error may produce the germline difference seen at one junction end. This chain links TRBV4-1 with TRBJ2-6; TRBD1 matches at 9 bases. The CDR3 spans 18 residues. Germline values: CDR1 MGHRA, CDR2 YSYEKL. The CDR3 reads CASRQGGQGSGGANVLTF. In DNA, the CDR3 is TGCGCCAGCCGCCAGGGGGGACAGGGAAGTGGAGGGGCCAACGTCCTGACTTTC.

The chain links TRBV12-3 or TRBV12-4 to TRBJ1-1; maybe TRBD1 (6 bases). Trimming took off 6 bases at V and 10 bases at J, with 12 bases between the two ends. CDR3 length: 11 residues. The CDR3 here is CASREDRLAFF. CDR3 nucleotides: TGTGCCAGCAGAGAAGACAGGCTAGCTTTCTTT.

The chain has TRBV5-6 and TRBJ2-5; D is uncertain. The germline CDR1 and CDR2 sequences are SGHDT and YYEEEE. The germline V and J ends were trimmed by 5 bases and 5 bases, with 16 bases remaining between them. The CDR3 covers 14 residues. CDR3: CASSLIGLGETQYF. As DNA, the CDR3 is TGTGCCAGCAGTTTAATCGGATTAGGGGAGACCCAGTACTTC. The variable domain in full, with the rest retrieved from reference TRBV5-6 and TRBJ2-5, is DAGVTQSPTHLIKTRGQQVTLRCSPKSGHDTVSWYQQALGQGPQFIFQYYEEEERQRGNFPDRFSGHQFPNYSSELNVNALLLGDSALYLCASSLIGLGETQYFGPGTRLLVL.

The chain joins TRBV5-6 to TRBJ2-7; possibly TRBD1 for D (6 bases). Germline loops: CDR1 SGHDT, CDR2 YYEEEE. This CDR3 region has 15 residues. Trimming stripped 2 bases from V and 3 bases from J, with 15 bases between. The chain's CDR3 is CASSFVGTPIYEQYF. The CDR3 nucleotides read TGTGCCAGCAGCTTTGTCGGGACACCTATCTACGAGCAGTACTTC. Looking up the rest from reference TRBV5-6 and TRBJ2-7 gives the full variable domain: DAGVTQSPTHLIKTRGQQVTLRCSPKSGHDTVSWYQQALGQGPQFIFQYYEEEERQRGNFPDRFSGHQFPNYSSELNVNALLLGDSALYLCASSFVGTPIYEQYFGPGTRLTVT.

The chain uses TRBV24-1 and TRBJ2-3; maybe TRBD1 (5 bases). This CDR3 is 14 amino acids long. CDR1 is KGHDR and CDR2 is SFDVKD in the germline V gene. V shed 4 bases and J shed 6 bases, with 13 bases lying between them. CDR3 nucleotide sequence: TGTGCCACCAGTGACCCCAGGGTGGCGGATACGCAGTATTTT. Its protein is CATSDPRVADTQYF.

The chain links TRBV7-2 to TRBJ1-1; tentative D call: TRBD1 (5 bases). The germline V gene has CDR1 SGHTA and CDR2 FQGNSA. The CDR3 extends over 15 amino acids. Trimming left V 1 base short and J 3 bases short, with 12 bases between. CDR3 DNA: TGTGCCAGCAGCTTAGATGCGGGGGTGGACACTGAAGCTTTCTTT. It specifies CASSLDAGVDTEAFF.

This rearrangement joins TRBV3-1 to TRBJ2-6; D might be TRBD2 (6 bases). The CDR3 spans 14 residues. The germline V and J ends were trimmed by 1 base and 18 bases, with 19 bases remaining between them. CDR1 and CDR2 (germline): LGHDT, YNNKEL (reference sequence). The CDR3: CASSQAGRDFISTF. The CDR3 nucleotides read TGTGCCAGCAGCCAAGCAGGACGGGACTTTATTTCGACTTTC.

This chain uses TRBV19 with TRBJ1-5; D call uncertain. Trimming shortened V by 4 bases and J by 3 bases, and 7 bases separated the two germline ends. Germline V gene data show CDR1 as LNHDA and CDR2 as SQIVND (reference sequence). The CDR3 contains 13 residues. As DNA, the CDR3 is TGTGCCAGTAGTAGAGCACTCAATCAGCCCCAGCATTTT. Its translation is CASSRALNQPQHF.

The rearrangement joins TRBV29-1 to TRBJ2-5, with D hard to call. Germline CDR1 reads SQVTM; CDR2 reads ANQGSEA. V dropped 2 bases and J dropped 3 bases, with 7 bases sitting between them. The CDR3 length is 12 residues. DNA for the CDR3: TGCAGCGTTGAACGTGGAGAAGAGACCCAGTACTTC. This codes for CSVERGEETQYF.

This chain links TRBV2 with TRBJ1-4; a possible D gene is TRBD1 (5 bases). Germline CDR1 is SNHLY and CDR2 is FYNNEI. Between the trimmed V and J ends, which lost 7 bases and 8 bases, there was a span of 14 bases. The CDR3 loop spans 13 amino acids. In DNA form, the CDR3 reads TGTGCCAGCACCGGCAGGGCAGGCGAAAAACTGTTTTTT. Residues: CASTGRAGEKLFF. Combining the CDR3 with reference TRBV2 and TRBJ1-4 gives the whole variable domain EPEVTQTPSHQVTQMGQEVILRCVPISNHLYFYWYRQILGQKVEFLVSFYNNEISEKSEIFDDQFSVERPDGSNFTLKIRSTKLEDSAMYFCASTGRAGEKLFFGSGTQLSVL.

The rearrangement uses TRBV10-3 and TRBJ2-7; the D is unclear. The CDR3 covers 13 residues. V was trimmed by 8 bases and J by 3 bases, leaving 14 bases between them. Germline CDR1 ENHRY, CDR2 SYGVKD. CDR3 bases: TGTGCCATCCGGGCCACCCCTTTCTACGAGCAGTACTTC. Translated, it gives CAIRATPFYEQYF.

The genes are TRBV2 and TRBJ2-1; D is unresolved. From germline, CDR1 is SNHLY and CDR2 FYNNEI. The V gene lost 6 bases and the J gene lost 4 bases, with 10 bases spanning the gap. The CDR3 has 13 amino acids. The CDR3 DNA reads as TGTGCCAGCAGAGCCGGGCTTTACAATGAGCAGTTCTTC. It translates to CASRAGLYNEQFF.

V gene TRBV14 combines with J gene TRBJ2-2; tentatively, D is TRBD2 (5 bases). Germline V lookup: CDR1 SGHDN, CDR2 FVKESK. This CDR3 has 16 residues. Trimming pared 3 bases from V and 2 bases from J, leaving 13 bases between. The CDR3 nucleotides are TGTGCCAGCAGCCACATGAGGGAACTTAACACCGGGGAGCTGTTTTTT. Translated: CASSHMRELNTGELFF.